The clone carrying this T cell receptor (beta chain) appeared a few times. Its antigen is not identified. This entry comes from a study of CD8 T cells in ankylosing spondylitis. Trimming pared 8 bases from V and 4 bases from J, leaving 5 bases between. Looked up from germline, CDR1 is MGHDK and CDR2 is SYGVNS. The CDR3 consists of 10 residues. Broader study findings: Matched synovial fluid from ankylosing spondylitis patients was reported to be enriched for disease-linked clones. With a CD8+ phenotype, disease-linked clones were relatively rare in peripheral blood. There was a TCR beta motif, made of 7 or 8 highly homologous variants, that appeared characteristic of ankylosing spondylitis blood. Certain motif variants had earlier been reported in reactive arthritis synovial fluid and blood.

Quantitative 5'-RACE with molecular barcodes produced the TCR beta libraries. One entry per CDR3 protein, called by TCRdb with MiXCR from the 5' RACE reads. The top ten clones hold approximately 0.51% of a sample with about 800,000 distinct CDR3 sequences, over 9.5% of them seen once. The chain joins TRBV25-1 to TRBJ2-5; D remains unclear. The sample consisted of blood, either unsorted or a sorted T cell fraction (not recorded which). This clonotype was sampled from a male donor with ankylosing spondylitis. CDR3 nucleotide sequence: TGTGCCAGCGTTGGAGAGACCCAGTACTTC. This encodes CASVGETQYF.